The rows below give T cell receptor beta chains drawn from one sample of a study of control samples from healthy donors and cancer patients. Only in-frame clones appear in the TCRdb table, and some are missing; sequencing was by immunoSEQ multiplex PCR. The sample has 170,000 or so clones, more than 80% seen once. Sequences were obtained from blood. Source of these receptors: a man aged 30-40 years in good health. Each CDR3 is given without its conserved first and last residue. The D gene is left open where the match is weak.

j_call d_call v_call cdr3_aa
TRBJ2-7 TRBD2 TRBV19 ASSPGRGTYEQY
TRBJ1-1 . TRBV29-1 SVEKPAGTEAF
TRBJ2-5 TRBD1 TRBV5-1 ASSLDTGGQETQY
TRBJ2-7 TRBD1 TRBV6-6 ASSSRVGTGWSEQY
TRBJ2-3 TRBD2 TRBV14 ASTTSGGRNTQY
TRBJ2-1 TRBD2 TRBV10-1 ASGGLGRDEQF
TRBJ2-2 TRBD1 TRBV9 ASSGSGTGGTGELF
TRBJ2-7 TRBD2 TRBV27 ASRASGSYEQY
TRBJ1-5 . TRBV3-1/TRBV3-2 ASSQGWEGNQPQH
TRBJ2-7 . TRBV18 ASSPGGETGRGYEQY
TRBJ1-4 . TRBV30 AWSRIRGPGEKLF
TRBJ2-1 TRBD2 TRBV28 ASSLASAGGPKNEQF
TRBJ2-3 TRBD2 TRBV5-1 ASSLEIAGGLRDTDTQY
TRBJ2-3 TRBD2 TRBV5-1 ASSLVASGGAGRSTDTQY
TRBJ2-5 . TRBV7-9 ASSPREAQY
TRBJ1-5 . TRBV6-2/TRBV6-3 ASSYPGQPQH
TRBJ2-3 TRBD2 TRBV24-1 ATSDLAGGSLEQY
TRBJ2-3 . TRBV24-1 ATSDPQGSSTDTQY
TRBJ2-2 . TRBV9 ASSVAANTGELF
TRBJ2-3 . TRBV6-6 ASSYLGETDTQY
TRBJ2-3 TRBD2 TRBV18 ASSPRTSGATDTQY
TRBJ1-1 TRBD1 TRBV2 ASSELGGGLGEAF
TRBJ2-5 TRBD1 TRBV9 ASSPRTGQETQY
TRBJ2-5 . TRBV11-3 ASSLGRTQETQY
TRBJ1-2 . TRBV10-3 AISEGRKYYGYT
TRBJ1-2 . TRBV7-8 ASSLGALYGYT
TRBJ2-1 TRBD2 TRBV6-4 ATSSGGEQF
TRBJ1-4 . TRBV19 ASKGRAATNEKLF
TRBJ1-4 . TRBV5-4 ASSWFGAAGGEKLF
TRBJ2-2 TRBD1 TRBV5-5 ASSWGQRVTGELF
TRBJ2-2 TRBD1 TRBV5-1 ASSLGQGANGELF
TRBJ1-1 . TRBV7-9 ASSLVGALTEAF
TRBJ1-4 . TRBV27 ASRAGHINEKLF
TRBJ1-2 . TRBV7-8 ASSHPPAGFYGYT
TRBJ1-2 . TRBV6-2/TRBV6-3 ASSYSQVYGYT
TRBJ2-7 . TRBV7-2 ASSFRTMGEQY
TRBJ2-1 TRBD1 TRBV5-1 ASSSGQGDYNEQF
TRBJ2-7 . TRBV3-1/TRBV3-2 ASSQDRGYSPYEQY
TRBJ2-7 . TRBV7-2 ASSFLKSYEQY
TRBJ1-2 . TRBV6-5 ASSRDNYGYT
TRBJ2-4 TRBD2 TRBV18 ASSPGLAPAKNIQY
TRBJ2-5 . TRBV3-1/TRBV3-2 ASRRDETQY
TRBJ1-1 TRBD1 TRBV29-1 SAQMTGGDTEAF
TRBJ2-2 . TRBV24-1 ATSDLNGGRGGNTGELF
TRBJ2-7 . TRBV6-2/TRBV6-3 ASSLTAYEQY
TRBJ2-7 . TRBV6-5 ASSLEWTDSYEQY
TRBJ2-7 . TRBV6-2/TRBV6-3 ASSGLRLGTVPYEQY
TRBJ2-2 . TRBV11-2 ASSRGRSQNTGELF
TRBJ1-2 . TRBV9 ASTQGVGANYGYT
TRBJ1-4 . TRBV15 ATSRDRTGRVDEKLF
TRBJ2-2 . TRBV4-2 ASSQVGLAVPGELF
TRBJ1-1 . TRBV3-1/TRBV3-2 ASSQQLGNTEAF
TRBJ2-7 . TRBV20-1 SASGSALSYEQY